These T cell receptor beta chains were read from a single sample in a study of T cell responses to AZD1222 COVID-19 vaccine. Produced via immunoSEQ multiplex PCR; TCRdb's table is partial and in-frame only. The sample lists over 120,000 clones, roughly nine tenths occurring once. Sequencing used peripheral blood, obtained 28 days after the second AZD1222 dose. These receptors were taken from an adult who received the AZD1222 COVID-19 vaccine. The CDR3 runs from the conserved cysteine through the conserved F or W. A D gene is named only where the DNA matches it firmly. Only part of the rows carry a size: once, few, many, or a class if the clone is expanded.

TGTGCCAGCCTCGGGCTGGGATTAGCTAACTATGGCTACACCTTC,CASLGLGLANYGYTF,NA,TRBJ1-2,TRBV6-5,few
TGTGCCAGCAGCCCAAGGACAGGGGGCTACTCACCCCTCCACTTT,CASSPRTGGYSPLHF,TRBD1,TRBJ1-6,TRBV11-2,NA
TGTGCCAGCAGTTACTCGGGGACGGCATATGGCTACACCTTC,CASSYSGTAYGYTF,NA,TRBJ1-2,TRBV6-2/TRBV6-3,NA
TGTGCCAGCGGAGGGGGGGACTGGAACACCGGGGAGCTGTTTTTT,CASGGGDWNTGELFF,NA,TRBJ2-2,TRBV2,NA
TGCGCCAGCAGCTCCGGATACCCAGGACTAGCGGGAGGGCCACCCTACAATGAGCAGTTCTTC,CASSSGYPGLAGGPPYNEQFF,TRBD2,TRBJ2-1,TRBV5-1,NA
TGTGCCAGCAGTCTCCACATGAACACTGAAGCTTTCTTT,CASSLHMNTEAFF,NA,TRBJ1-1,TRBV28,once
TGTGCCAGCAGTGAAATGGGTCGGCGCCCAGATACGCAGTATTTT,CASSEMGRRPDTQYF,NA,TRBJ2-3,TRBV6-1,NA
TGTGCCAGCAGCCTGAGTGGGCAGTATAATTCACCCCTCCACTTT,CASSLSGQYNSPLHF,NA,TRBJ1-6,TRBV9,once
TGTGCCAGCAGTTTATCGGGACAGGGACTTAATGAAAAACTGTTTTTT,CASSLSGQGLNEKLFF,TRBD1,TRBJ1-4,TRBV27,NA
TGTGCCAGCAGCCCTCCGGGACTGGCGCCCGCCTACAATGAGCAGTTCTTC,CASSPPGLAPAYNEQFF,NA,TRBJ2-1,TRBV11-2,NA
TGTGCCAGCATACCCTATGGGACAGGGGGAGGCTACACCTTC,CASIPYGTGGGYTF,TRBD1,TRBJ1-2,TRBV2,NA
TGTGCCAGCTCACCTGACAGGGGGCTTCAGCCCCAGCATTTT,CASSPDRGLQPQHF,TRBD1,TRBJ1-5,TRBV18,NA
TGTGCCAGCAGTTTATTGTCTGATGGCTACACCTTC,CASSLLSDGYTF,NA,TRBJ1-2,TRBV28,NA
TGTGCTAGTGGCCCCGGTGGGGGGAACAATCAGCCCCAGCATTTT,CASGPGGGNNQPQHF,NA,TRBJ1-5,TRBV12-5,NA
TGTGCCAGCAGAGGGGGGGGACAGGGATCTCACACTGAAGCTTTCTTT,CASRGGGQGSHTEAFF,TRBD1,TRBJ1-1,TRBV25-1,NA
TGTGCCAGCAGCTATTCAGCTACTAATCAGCCCCAGCATTTT,CASSYSATNQPQHF,NA,TRBJ1-5,TRBV28,NA
TGTGCCAGCAGCCGTGCTTACGGGACGGAGAACACCGGGGAGCTGTTTTTT,CASSRAYGTENTGELFF,NA,TRBJ2-2,TRBV4-2,NA
TGTGCCAGCAATTTAGGAGGAATGGGAAACACCATATATTTT,CASNLGGMGNTIYF,NA,TRBJ1-3,TRBV6-5,once
TGTGCCAGCAGTTCCTCGGACAGGGGGAATAATTCACCCCTCCACTTT,CASSSSDRGNNSPLHF,TRBD1,TRBJ1-6,TRBV6-6,NA
TGTGCCAGCTCGGGACAGAAGAATCAGCCCCAGCATTTT,CASSGQKNQPQHF,TRBD1,TRBJ1-5,TRBV18,NA
TGTGCCACCAGCAGAGATCTGGGGACAATGAACACTGAAGCTTTCTTT,CATSRDLGTMNTEAFF,NA,TRBJ1-1,TRBV15,once
TGTGCCACCAGTAGTGAAATGGGAAACACCATATATTTT,CATSSEMGNTIYF,NA,TRBJ1-3,TRBV24-1,once
TGTGCCAGCAGCTTAGCCAGGGGGCCTGGTACGCAGTATTTT,CASSLARGPGTQYF,TRBD1,TRBJ2-3,TRBV11-2,NA